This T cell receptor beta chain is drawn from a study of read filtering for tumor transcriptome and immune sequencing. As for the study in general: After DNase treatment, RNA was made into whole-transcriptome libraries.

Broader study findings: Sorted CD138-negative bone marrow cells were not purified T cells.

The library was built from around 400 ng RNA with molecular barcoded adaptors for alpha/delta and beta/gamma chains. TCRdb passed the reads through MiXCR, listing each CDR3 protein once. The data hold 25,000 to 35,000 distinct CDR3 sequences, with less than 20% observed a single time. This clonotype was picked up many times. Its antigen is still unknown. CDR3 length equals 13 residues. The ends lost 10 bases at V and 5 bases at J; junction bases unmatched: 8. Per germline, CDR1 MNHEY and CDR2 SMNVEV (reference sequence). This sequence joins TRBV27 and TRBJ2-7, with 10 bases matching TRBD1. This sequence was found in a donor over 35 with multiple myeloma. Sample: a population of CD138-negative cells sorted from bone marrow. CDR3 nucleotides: TGTGCCACCGGGGACAGGGGTATGCACGAGCAGTACTTC. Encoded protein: CATGDRGMHEQYF.